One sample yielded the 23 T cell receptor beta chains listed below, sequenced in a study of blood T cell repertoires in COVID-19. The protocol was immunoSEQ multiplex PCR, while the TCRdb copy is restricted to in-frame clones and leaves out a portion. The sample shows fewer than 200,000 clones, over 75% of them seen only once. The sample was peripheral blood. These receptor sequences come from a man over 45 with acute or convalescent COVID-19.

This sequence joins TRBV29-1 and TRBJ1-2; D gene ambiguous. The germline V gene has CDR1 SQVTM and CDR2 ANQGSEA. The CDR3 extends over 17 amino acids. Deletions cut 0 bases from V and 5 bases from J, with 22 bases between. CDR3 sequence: CSVEDRVPPFNAYGYTF. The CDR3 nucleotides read TGCAGCGTTGAAGATCGGGTACCGCCATTCAACGCGTATGGCTACACCTTC.

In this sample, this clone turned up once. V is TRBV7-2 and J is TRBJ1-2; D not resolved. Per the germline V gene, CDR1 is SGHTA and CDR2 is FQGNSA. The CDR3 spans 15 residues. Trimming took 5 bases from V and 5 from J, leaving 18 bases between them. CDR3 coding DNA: TGTGCCAGCAGCACAAGACACGAGCCAGCTTATGGCTACACCTTC. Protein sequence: CASSTRHEPAYGYTF.

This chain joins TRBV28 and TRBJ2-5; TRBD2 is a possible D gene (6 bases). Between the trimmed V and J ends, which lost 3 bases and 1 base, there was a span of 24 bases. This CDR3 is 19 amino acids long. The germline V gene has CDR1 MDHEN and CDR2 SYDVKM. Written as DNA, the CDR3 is TGTGCCAGCAGTTTTCCGCTTAGCAAGCGGGCAGAACCCCAAGAGACCCAGTACTTC. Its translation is CASSFPLSKRAEPQETQYF.

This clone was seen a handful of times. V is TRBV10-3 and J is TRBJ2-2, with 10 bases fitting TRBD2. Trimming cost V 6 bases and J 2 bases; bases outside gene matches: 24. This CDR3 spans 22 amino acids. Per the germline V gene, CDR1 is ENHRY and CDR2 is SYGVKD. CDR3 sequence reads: CAISGHNPFGTSVGLNTGELFF. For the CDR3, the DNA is TGTGCCATCAGCGGGCATAACCCCTTTGGGACTAGCGTGGGACTTAACACCGGGGAGCTGTTTTTT.

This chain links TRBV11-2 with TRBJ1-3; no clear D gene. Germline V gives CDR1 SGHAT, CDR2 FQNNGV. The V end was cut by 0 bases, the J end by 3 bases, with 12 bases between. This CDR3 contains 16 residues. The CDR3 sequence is CASSLEVRGSGNTIYF. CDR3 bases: TGTGCCAGCAGCTTAGAGGTTAGAGGGAGTGGAAACACCATATATTTT.

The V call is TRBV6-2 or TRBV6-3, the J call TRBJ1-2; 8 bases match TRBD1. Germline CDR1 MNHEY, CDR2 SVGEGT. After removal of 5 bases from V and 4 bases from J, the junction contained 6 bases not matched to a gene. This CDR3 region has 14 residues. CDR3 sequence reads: CASSADRGVYGYTF. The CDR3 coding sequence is TGTGCCAGCAGTGCAGACAGGGGAGTCTATGGCTACACCTTC.

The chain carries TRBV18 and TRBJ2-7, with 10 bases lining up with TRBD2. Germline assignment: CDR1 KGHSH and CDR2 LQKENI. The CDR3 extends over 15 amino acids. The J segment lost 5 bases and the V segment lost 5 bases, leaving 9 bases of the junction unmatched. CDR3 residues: CASSGTSGTYDEQYF. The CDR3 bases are TGTGCCAGCTCAGGCACTAGCGGGACCTATGACGAGCAGTACTTC.

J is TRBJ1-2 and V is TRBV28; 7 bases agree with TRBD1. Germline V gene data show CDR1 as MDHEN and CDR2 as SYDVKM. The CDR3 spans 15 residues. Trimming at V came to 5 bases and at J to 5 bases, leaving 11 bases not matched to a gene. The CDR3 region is CASSGLDRKGYGYTF. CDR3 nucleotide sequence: TGTGCCAGCAGTGGCTTGGACAGGAAGGGGTATGGCTACACCTTC.

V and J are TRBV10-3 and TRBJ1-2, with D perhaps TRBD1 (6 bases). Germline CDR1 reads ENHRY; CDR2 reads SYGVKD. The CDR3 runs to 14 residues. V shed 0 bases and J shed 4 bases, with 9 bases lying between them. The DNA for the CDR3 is TGTGCCATCAGTGAGTCGACGGACAGCTATGGCTACACCTTC. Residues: CAISESTDSYGYTF.

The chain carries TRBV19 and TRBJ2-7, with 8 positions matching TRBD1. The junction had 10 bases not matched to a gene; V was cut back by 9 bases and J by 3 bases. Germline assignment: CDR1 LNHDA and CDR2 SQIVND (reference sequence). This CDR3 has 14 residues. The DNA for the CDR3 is TGTGCCAGGGAGGCTGGACAGGGAGACTACGAGCAGTACGTC. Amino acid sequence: CAREAGQGDYEQYV.

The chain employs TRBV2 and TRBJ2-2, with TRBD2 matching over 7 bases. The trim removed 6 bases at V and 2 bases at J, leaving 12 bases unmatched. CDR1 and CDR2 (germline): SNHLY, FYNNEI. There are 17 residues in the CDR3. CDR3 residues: CASRIPSSGVNTGELFF. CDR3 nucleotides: TGTGCCAGCAGGATCCCATCTAGCGGAGTAAACACCGGGGAGCTGTTTTTT.

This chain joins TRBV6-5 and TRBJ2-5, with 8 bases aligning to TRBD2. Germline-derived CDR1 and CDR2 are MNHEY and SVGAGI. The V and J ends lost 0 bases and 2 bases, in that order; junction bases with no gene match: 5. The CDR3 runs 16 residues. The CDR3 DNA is TGTGCCAGCAGTTACTCCCCCGGCGGGGGGCAAGAGACCCAGTACTTC. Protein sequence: CASSYSPGGGQETQYF.

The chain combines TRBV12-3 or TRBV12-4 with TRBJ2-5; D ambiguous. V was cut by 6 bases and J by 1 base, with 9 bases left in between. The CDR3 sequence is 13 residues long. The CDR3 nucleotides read TGTGCCAGCAGCCAGGCTACCCAAGAGACCCAGTACTTC. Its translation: CASSQATQETQYF.

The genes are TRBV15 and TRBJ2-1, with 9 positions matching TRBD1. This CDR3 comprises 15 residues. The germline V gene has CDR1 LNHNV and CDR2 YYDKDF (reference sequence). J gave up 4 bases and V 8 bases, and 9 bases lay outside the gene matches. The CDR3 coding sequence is TGTGCCACCTCCCGCCCGGGACAGGGATACAATGAGCAGTTCTTC. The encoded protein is CATSRPGQGYNEQFF. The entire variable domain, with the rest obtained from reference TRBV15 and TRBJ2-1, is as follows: DAMVIQNPRYQVTQFGKPVTLSCSQTLNHNVMYWYQQKSSQAPKLLFHYYDKDFNNEADTPDNFQSRRPNTSFCFLDIRSPGLGDTAMYLCATSRPGQGYNEQFFGPGTRLTVL.

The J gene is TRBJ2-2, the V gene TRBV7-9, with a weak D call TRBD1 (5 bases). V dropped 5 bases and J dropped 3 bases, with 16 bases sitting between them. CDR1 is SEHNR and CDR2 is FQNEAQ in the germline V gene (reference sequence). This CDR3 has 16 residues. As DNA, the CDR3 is TGTGCCAGCAGCCCAGGGATCCTGGGGCACACCGGGGAGCTGTTTTTT. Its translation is CASSPGILGHTGELFF.

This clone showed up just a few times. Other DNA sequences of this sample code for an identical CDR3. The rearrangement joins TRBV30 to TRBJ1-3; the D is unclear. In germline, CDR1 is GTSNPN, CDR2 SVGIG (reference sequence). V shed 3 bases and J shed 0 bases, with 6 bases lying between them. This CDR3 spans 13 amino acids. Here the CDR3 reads CAWSVSSGNTIYF. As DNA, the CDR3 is TGTGCCTGGAGCGTCAGCTCTGGAAACACCATATATTTT.

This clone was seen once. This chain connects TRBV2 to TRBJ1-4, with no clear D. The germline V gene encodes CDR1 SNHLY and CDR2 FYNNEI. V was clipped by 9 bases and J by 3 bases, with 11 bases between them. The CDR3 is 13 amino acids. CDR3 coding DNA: TGTGCCAGTAGGAGCAGCGCTAATGAAAAACTGTTTTTT. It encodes CASRSSANEKLFF.

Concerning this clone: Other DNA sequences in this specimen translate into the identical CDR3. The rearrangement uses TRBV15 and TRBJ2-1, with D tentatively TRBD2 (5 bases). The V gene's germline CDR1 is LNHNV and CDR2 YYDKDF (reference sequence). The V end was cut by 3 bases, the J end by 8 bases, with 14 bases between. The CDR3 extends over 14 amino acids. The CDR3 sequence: CATSRGGLSDEQFF. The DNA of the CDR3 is TGTGCCACCAGCAGGGGCGGGTTAAGTGATGAGCAGTTCTTC.

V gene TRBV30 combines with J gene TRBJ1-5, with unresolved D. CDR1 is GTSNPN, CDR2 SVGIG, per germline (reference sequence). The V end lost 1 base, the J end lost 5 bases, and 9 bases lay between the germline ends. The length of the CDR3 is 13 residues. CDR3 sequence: CAWSERVHQPQHF. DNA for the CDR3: TGTGCCTGGAGTGAGAGGGTACATCAGCCCCAGCATTTT.

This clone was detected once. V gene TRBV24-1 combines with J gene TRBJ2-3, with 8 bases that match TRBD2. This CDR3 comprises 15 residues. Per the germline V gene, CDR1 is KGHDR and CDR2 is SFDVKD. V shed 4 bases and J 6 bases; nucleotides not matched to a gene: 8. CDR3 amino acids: CATSDPGTSFDTQYF. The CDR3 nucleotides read TGTGCCACCAGTGACCCTGGGACTAGTTTTGATACGCAGTATTTT.

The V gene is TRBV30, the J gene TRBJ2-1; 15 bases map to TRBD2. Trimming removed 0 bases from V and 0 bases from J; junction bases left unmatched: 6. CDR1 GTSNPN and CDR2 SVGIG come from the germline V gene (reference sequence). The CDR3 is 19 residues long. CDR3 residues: CAWSVRTSGRAFSYNEQFF. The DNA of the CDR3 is TGTGCCTGGAGTGTACGGACTAGCGGGAGGGCCTTCTCCTACAATGAGCAGTTCTTC.

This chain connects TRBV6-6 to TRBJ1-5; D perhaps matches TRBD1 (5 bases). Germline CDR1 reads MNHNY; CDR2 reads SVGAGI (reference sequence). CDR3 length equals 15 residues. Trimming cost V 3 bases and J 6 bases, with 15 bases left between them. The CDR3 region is CASSYLRGASQPQHF. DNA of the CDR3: TGTGCCAGCAGTTATTTGCGCGGGGCGAGTCAGCCCCAGCATTTT.

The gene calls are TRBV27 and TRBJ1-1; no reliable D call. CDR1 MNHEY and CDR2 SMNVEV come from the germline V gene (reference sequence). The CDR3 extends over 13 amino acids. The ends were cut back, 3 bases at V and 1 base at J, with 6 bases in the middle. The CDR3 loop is CASSLRKNTEAFF. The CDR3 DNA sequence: TGTGCCAGCAGTTTGCGGAAGAACACTGAAGCTTTCTTT.